This T cell receptor beta chain stems from a study of T-cell reconstitution after alpha-beta-depleted transplantation in children. Preparation of the TCRbeta library involved a method that used unique molecular identifiers. One entry per CDR3 protein, called by TCRdb with MiXCR from the PCR reads. The repertoire has over 450,000 distinct CDR3 sequences, about 10% of them found once; the top ten carry 2%. This clonotype was seen ten or more times. The CDR3 consists of 18 residues. V shed 1 base and J shed 0 bases, with 13 bases lying between them. Germline V gene sequence: CDR1 MDHEN, CDR2 SYDVKM. The sequencing here drew on PBMCs, taken before TCRalphabeta/CD19-depleted stem cell transplant. This TCR derives from a child aged 2-15 years with inherited bone marrow failure, due to receive a stem cell transplant. The chain links TRBV28 to TRBJ1-6; no firm D call. CDR3 nucleotide sequence: TGTGCCAGCAGTTTATATTTGGCCGGCAGCTCCTATAATTCACCCCTCCACTTT. It encodes CASSLYLAGSSYNSPLHF. The full variable domain, with the rest looked up from reference TRBV28 and TRBJ1-6, is DVKVTQSSRYLVKRTGEKVFLECVQDMDHENMFWYRQDPGLGLRLIYFSYDVKMKEKGDIPEGYSVSREKKERFSLILESASTNQTSMYLCASSLYLAGSSYNSPLHFGNGTRLTVT.